This TCR beta chain was sequenced for a study of shared clonotypes between healthy human individuals. Study-level findings and limits: Researchers found naive subsets generally carried larger estimated richness than memory subsets.

Germline values: CDR1 LNHDA, CDR2 SQIVND (reference sequence). Trimming cost V 8 bases and J 2 bases, with 9 bases left between them. This CDR3 spans 12 amino acids. Some clones are missing from TCRdb's copy, which holds only in-frame ones; the method was immunoSEQ multiplex PCR. Found here are around 2.5 million clones, roughly 93% of them singletons; the top ten hold more than 0.35%. This clone appeared a few times. The antigen remains undetermined. The chain links TRBV19 to TRBJ1-2, with D maybe TRBD1 (5 bases). The receptor was isolated from a man younger than 35 in good health. Some clones in this sample may be carry-over from other donors' samples. Sequences were obtained from naive CD4+ T cells from PBMCs. Stated subset: CD45RA+ positively selected. Here the CDR3 DNA reads TGTGCCAGTGCGGGGCTGAACTATGGCTACACCTTC. The encoded protein is CASAGLNYGYTF. Together with reference TRBV19 and TRBJ1-2, the CDR3 gives the full variable domain: DGGITQSPKYLFRKEGQNVTLSCEQNLNHDAMYWYRQDPGQGLRLIYYSQIVNDFQKGDIAEGYSVSREKKESFPLTVTSAQKNPTAFYLCASAGLNYGYTFGSGTRLTVV.